The sequence of this TCR beta chain was determined in a study of CD8+CD57+ T cells in acquired aplastic anemia. Study-level points and caveats: The number of CD8+ CDR3 sequences shared by patients and controls was roughly 30.

As to this clonotype: As yet, its antigen is unknown.

Genomic DNA acted as the template from which TCR beta VDJ combination and CDR3 sequence profiling were carried out. Using its own MiXCR run on the reads, TCRdb lists one record per CDR3 protein. The sample records some 220,000 distinct CDR3 sequences, 34% being singletons. This CDR3 region has 14 residues. V was shortened by 2 bases and J by 5 bases, with 12 bases between the two germline ends. Germline values: CDR1 LNHNV, CDR2 YYDKDF (reference sequence). This chain connects TRBV15 to TRBJ2-5; possible D gene TRBD2, 7 bases. The sequencing sample was made of sorted CD4+, CD8+, or CD8+CD57+ T cells (not recorded which) from PBMCs. The origin of this receptor is a human donor in good health, serving as a control. The CDR3 DNA is TGTGCCACCAGCAGACGGGGGGCCGGTGAGACCCAGTACTTC. Translation gives CATSRRGAGETQYF.